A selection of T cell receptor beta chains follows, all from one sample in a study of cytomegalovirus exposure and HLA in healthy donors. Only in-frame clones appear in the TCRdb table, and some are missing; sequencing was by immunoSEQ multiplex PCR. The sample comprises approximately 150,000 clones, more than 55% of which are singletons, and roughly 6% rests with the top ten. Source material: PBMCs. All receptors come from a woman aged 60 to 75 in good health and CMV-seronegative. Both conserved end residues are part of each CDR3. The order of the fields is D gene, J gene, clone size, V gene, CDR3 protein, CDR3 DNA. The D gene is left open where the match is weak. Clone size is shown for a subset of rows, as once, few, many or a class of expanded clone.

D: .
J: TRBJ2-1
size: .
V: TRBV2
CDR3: CASSVEALGYNEQFF
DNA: TGTGCCAGCAGTGTAGAGGCCCTGGGTTACAATGAGCAGTTCTTC

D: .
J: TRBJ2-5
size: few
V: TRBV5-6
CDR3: CASSLGSRTQYF
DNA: TGTGCCAGCAGCTTGGGTAGCCGGACCCAGTACTTC

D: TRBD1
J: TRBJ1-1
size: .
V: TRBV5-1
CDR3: CASSLEQGAGTEAFF
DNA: TGCGCCAGCAGCTTAGAACAGGGGGCTGGGACTGAAGCTTTCTTT

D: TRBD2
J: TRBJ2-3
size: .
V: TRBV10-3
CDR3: CAISVLAGVGDTQYF
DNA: TGTGCCATCAGTGTCCTAGCGGGAGTTGGAGATACGCAGTATTTT

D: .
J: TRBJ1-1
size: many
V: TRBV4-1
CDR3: CASSQVGTFSGGTEAFF
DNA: TGCGCCAGCAGCCAAGTAGGGACCTTCTCGGGGGGCACTGAAGCTTTCTTT

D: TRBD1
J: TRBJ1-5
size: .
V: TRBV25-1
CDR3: CASRGQGSNQPQHF
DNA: TGTGCCAGCAGGGGACAGGGTAGCAATCAGCCCCAGCATTTT

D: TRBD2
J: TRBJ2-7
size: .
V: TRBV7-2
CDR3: CASSLSASGAYEQYF
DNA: TGTGCCAGCAGCTTATCCGCTAGCGGAGCCTACGAGCAGTACTTC

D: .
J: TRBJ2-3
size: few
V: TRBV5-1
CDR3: CASSWTASTDTQYF
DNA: TGCGCCAGCAGCTGGACAGCTAGCACAGATACGCAGTATTTT

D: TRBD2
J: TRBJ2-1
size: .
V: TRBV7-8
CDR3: CASSPPGLAGSNEQFF
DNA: TGTGCCAGCAGCCCTCCGGGACTAGCGGGATCTAATGAGCAGTTCTTC

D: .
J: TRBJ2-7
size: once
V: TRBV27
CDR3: CASSLSSTGAQYF
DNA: TGTGCCAGCAGTTTATCATCGACAGGCGCGCAGTACTTC